The TCR beta chain described here comes from a study of blood T cell repertoires in COVID-19 (dated by TCRdb to between 2020 and 2021). As for the study more broadly: The collaborator samples originated in the United States, Italy and Spain and spanned the acute and convalescent phases of COVID-19. The material from the prospective study consisted of cDNA or gDNA derived from T cells, B-cell-depleted T cells, or PBMCs. Deeply sampled blood TCRbeta repertoires from subjects exposed to, actively infected with, or recovered from COVID-19 were included in the dataset. The repertoires were released in a freely available public database intended as a resource for research on the immune response to SARS-CoV-2. Samples came from the ongoing ImmuneRACE study (first 160 participants) plus 1,254 subjects from 6 global collaborators. Sample metadata almost always included a de-identified subject ID, COVID-19 status, age in years and sex. Where available, HLA class I and class II types were taken from metadata supplied by the sample provider and were not determined by assay-based typing.

Paper-wide results and their limitations: The amount of clinical and demographic metadata varied by source and participant and was provided uncurated.

Collaborating institutions collected whole blood in K2EDTA tubes following their own protocols. For TCRbeta analysis, collaborators shipped samples as frozen whole blood, isolated PBMCs, or DNA extracted from either of those sample types. The immunoSEQ Assay, a bias-controlled multiplex PCR, was used to amplify TCRbeta CDR3 regions from genomic DNA. Per the authors' processing: Nucleated cell counts per sample were estimated from amplification of reference gene primers within the assay. To quantify the absolute abundance of each unique TCRbeta CDR3 rearrangement, sequence reads were collapsed and filtered. For each sample, productive Simpson clonality was calculated by taking the square root of Simpson's diversity index across productive rearrangements. TCRdb holds this immuneACCESS table with in-frame rearrangements only. Some clones are missing; in checked studies, unresolved V genes explain under half, and the rest has no known cause. V, J and clone size derive from that table, while D and trimming were established from the DNA sequence. In all, the sample holds about 210,000 clones, and roughly nine tenths of those were seen once. Around 0.76% of the sample rests with the top ten.

Measured from the cysteine to the phenylalanine, the CDR3 is 16 residues long. Of all the DNA, just the CDR3 is kept, 48 bases in frame from base 1. A note on this clone: No cognate antigen has been identified for it. No quality values exist for individual bases; no much larger clone is one base distant.

Sequenced material: peripheral blood. This TCR was recovered from a woman aged 70 to 79 with acute or convalescent COVID-19. The chain couples TRBV21-1 to TRBJ2-6; TRBD1, as called in the table, went unchecked against the DNA. TRBV21-1 is designated a pseudogene. The DNA sequence reads TGTGCCAGCAACCCGGACAGGGACTCTGGGGCCAACGTCCTGACTTTC. The translation is CASNPDRDSGANVLTF.